This T cell receptor beta chain was captured in a study of T-cell memory formation after mild COVID-19. Study results and limitations: Second-wave clones with a day 37 peak had unconfirmed SARS-CoV-2 specificity.

Of note for this clonotype: The antigen is unknown.

Amplification by 5'RACE using constant-segment primers produced TCR alpha and TCR beta cDNA libraries that carried sample barcodes and UMIs. TCRdb recomputed calls from the 5' RACE reads with MiXCR, one row per CDR3 protein. This repertoire shows about 210,000 distinct CDR3 sequences, 27% found once; its top ten account for over 9.5%. V lost 7 bases, J lost 6 bases, and 6 bases stayed unmatched. The CDR3 is made up of 15 amino acids. This chain uses TRBV12-3 or TRBV12-4 with TRBJ2-2, with 12 bases lining up with TRBD2. The specimen sequenced was PBMCs or a T cell subset sorted from them (not recorded which). The sequence was obtained from an adult woman who had mild COVID-19 (a few samples of this study predate the infection). Cell type and time point are not known. The CDR3 nucleotides are TGTGCCAGCAAGCTAGCGGGAGGGCGTCCCGGGGAGCTGTTTTTT. Encoded protein: CASKLAGGRPGELFF.